These 9 T cell receptor beta chains originate from one sample sequenced in a study of T-cell memory formation after mild COVID-19. TCRdb processed the 5' RACE reads anew with MiXCR; each CDR3 protein has one entry. The table lists about 190,000 distinct CDR3 sequences, about a sixth of them singletons. Sequenced material: PBMCs or a T cell subset sorted from them (not recorded which). These receptors were obtained from an adult woman who had mild COVID-19 (a few samples of this study predate the infection). Cell type and time point are not known.

This clonotype was seen more than once but under ten times. This sequence joins TRBV24-1 and TRBJ2-2; D possibly corresponds to TRBD1 (5 bases). The length of the CDR3 is 15 residues. The ends were cut back, 0 bases at V and 6 bases at J, with 10 bases in the middle. The germline CDR1 and CDR2 sequences are KGHDR and SFDVKD. CDR3 DNA sequence: TGTGCCACCAGTGATTTGGTCAGGGCGGCCGGGGAGCTGTTTTTT. Encoded protein: CATSDLVRAAGELFF.

The V and J genes are TRBV24-1 and TRBJ2-1; possible D gene TRBD2, 6 bases. Germline CDR1 reads KGHDR; CDR2 reads SFDVKD. Trimming removed 4 bases from V and 10 bases from J, with 22 bases in between. The CDR3 totals 16 residues. The CDR3, as DNA: TGTGCCACCAGTGACCCCCGTGGCGGGAATCTGGGCGAGCAGTTCTTC. Residues: CATSDPRGGNLGEQFF.

V usage is TRBV4-2 and J usage is TRBJ2-1; D is tentatively TRBD1 or TRBD2 (5 bases each). This CDR3 has 17 amino acids. The ends were cut back, 3 bases at V and 3 bases at J, with 18 bases in the middle. Germline CDR1 reads LGHNA; CDR2 reads YNFKEQ. CDR3 sequence (DNA): TGTGCCAGCAGCCAGTGGTTAATGGGGGAGTTCTACAATGAGCAGTTCTTC. This codes for CASSQWLMGEFYNEQFF.

CDR3 loop: CSAREDLGFEKLFF. The CDR3 region has the DNA TGCAGTGCTAGGGAGGACTTAGGGTTTGAAAAACTGTTTTTT. V is TRBV20-1 and J is TRBJ1-4; D gene uncertain. Germline CDR1 reads DFQATT; CDR2 reads SNEGSKA (reference sequence). The V and J ends lost 3 bases and 7 bases respectively, with 15 bases between them. The CDR3 is 14 residues long.

This clonotype was observed a handful of times. V gene TRBV12-3 or TRBV12-4 combines with J gene TRBJ1-5, with D unresolved. V lost 1 base and J lost 0, with 7 bases in between. The CDR3 has 15 residues. The CDR3 region has the DNA TGTGCCAGCAGTTTAGGAGTTAATAGCAATCAGCCCCAGCATTTT. It encodes CASSLGVNSNQPQHF.

This clonotype was seen only a few times. In nucleotides, the CDR3 is TGTGCCAGCAGTCAAATCCGGACGGCTTATAGCAATCAGCCCCAGCATTTT. This sequence encodes CASSQIRTAYSNQPQHF. V and J are TRBV12-3 or TRBV12-4 and TRBJ1-5; D ambiguous. Trimming took off 5 bases at V and 0 bases at J, with 17 bases between the two ends. The CDR3 loop spans 17 amino acids.

This clonotype was recorded once. The rearrangement uses TRBV21-1 and TRBJ1-3; whether TRBD1, the table's D call, matches the DNA was not checked. TRBV21-1 is assigned pseudogene status. The CDR3 has 15 residues. CDR3 residues: CASSGGPGSGNTIYF. CDR3 DNA sequence: TGTGCCAGCTCTGGGGGTCCGGGATCTGGAAACACCATATATTTT.

The rearrangement links TRBV10-3 to TRBJ1-1, with 11 bases aligning to TRBD1. CDR3 size: 15 residues. V shed 7 bases, J shed 1 base, and the junction held 5 bases outside the gene matches. Germline values: CDR1 ENHRY, CDR2 SYGVKD. CDR3 loop: CAITPGTGGNTEAFF. In DNA, the CDR3 is TGTGCCATCACCCCCGGGACAGGGGGGAACACTGAAGCTTTCTTT.

The table lists this clonotype with a few counts. The chain recombines TRBV4-1 with TRBJ1-2; no firm D call. The CDR3 totals 15 residues. Trimming removed 1 base from V and 4 bases from J, with 13 bases in between. Germline V gives CDR1 MGHRA, CDR2 YSYEKL. CDR3 sequence reads: CASSQVLGSFYGYTF. The CDR3 DNA follows: TGCGCCAGCAGCCAAGTTTTGGGGTCTTTCTATGGCTACACCTTC.